This T cell receptor (beta chain) was sequenced for a study of blood T cell repertoires in COVID-19. Produced via immunoSEQ multiplex PCR; TCRdb's table is partial and in-frame only. The repertoire holds about 130,000 clones, with 75% to 90% as singletons. Trimming took 3 bases from V and 4 from J; bases not matched to a gene: 6. This CDR3 has 16 amino acids. CDR1 and CDR2 from the germline V gene are KGHDR and SFDVKD. The genes are TRBV24-1 and TRBJ2-3; 10 nucleotides line up with TRBD2. Source material: peripheral blood. The source is an elderly woman with COVID-19, enrolled during active disease. CDR3 sequence (DNA): TGTGCCACCAGTGATCGTTCGCTAGCGGGAGCAGATACGCAGTATTTT. It translates to CATSDRSLAGADTQYF.